The rows below give T cell receptor beta chains drawn from one sample of a study of T cell responses to AZD1222 COVID-19 vaccine. Assay: immunoSEQ multiplex PCR; the TCRdb copy retains only in-frame clones and omits some. Seen here are around 100,000 clones, roughly 87% observed once, and the top ten hold 2.5%. This material consisted of peripheral blood, taken 28 days after the second AZD1222 dose. The receptor source for this set is an adult who received the AZD1222 COVID-19 vaccine. Both conserved end residues are part of each CDR3. Fields, in order: CDR3 protein, CDR3 DNA, CDR3 length, J gene, D gene, V gene, clone size. A D gene is named only where the DNA matches it firmly. Size is omitted from some rows. Given values are once, few, many or a class for expanded clones.

CDR3 protein: CASSTGGPDTQYF
CDR3 DNA: TGTGCCAGCAGTACAGGGGGCCCAGATACGCAGTATTTT
CDR3 length: 13
J gene: TRBJ2-3
D gene: TRBD1
V gene: TRBV2
clone size: NA

CDR3 protein: CASSYNGQGSGGYTF
CDR3 DNA: TGTGCCAGCAGTTACAACGGACAGGGGTCCGGTGGCTACACCTTC
CDR3 length: 15
J gene: TRBJ1-2
D gene: TRBD1
V gene: TRBV6-5
clone size: once

CDR3 protein: CASSLIASGTIDEQFF
CDR3 DNA: TGTGCCAGCAGCTTAATCGCTAGCGGGACTATCGATGAGCAGTTCTTC
CDR3 length: 16
J gene: TRBJ2-1
D gene: TRBD2
V gene: TRBV7-3
clone size: NA

CDR3 protein: CASNEDVNYGYTF
CDR3 DNA: TGTGCCAGCAACGAGGACGTTAACTATGGCTACACCTTC
CDR3 length: 13
J gene: TRBJ1-2
D gene: NA
V gene: TRBV6-5
clone size: NA

CDR3 protein: CASSKVSWTPPSQQYF
CDR3 DNA: TGTGCCAGCAGCAAAGTCTCCTGGACTCCACCTTCCCAGCAGTACTTC
CDR3 length: 16
J gene: TRBJ2-7
D gene: NA
V gene: TRBV21-1
clone size: NA

CDR3 protein: CSASLAGGTDTQYF
CDR3 DNA: TGCAGTGCTAGTTTAGCGGGAGGGACAGATACGCAGTATTTT
CDR3 length: 14
J gene: TRBJ2-3
D gene: TRBD2
V gene: TRBV20-1
clone size: NA

CDR3 protein: CASSPGTGRPYEQYF
CDR3 DNA: TGTGCCAGCAGCCCCGGGACAGGGAGACCCTACGAGCAGTACTTC
CDR3 length: 15
J gene: TRBJ2-7
D gene: TRBD1
V gene: TRBV9
clone size: NA

CDR3 protein: CASSLRPALGNTIYF
CDR3 DNA: TGTGCCAGCAGCTTACGGCCCGCCCTCGGAAACACCATATATTTT
CDR3 length: 15
J gene: TRBJ1-3
D gene: NA
V gene: TRBV13
clone size: NA

CDR3 protein: CASSVQTSGSYEQYF
CDR3 DNA: TGCGCCAGCAGCGTCCAGACTAGCGGAAGCTACGAGCAGTACTTC
CDR3 length: 15
J gene: TRBJ2-7
D gene: TRBD2
V gene: TRBV5-1
clone size: NA

CDR3 protein: CASSYLDGFGLDGYTF
CDR3 DNA: TGTGCCAGCAGTTACTTAGATGGTTTCGGTCTGGATGGCTACACCTTC
CDR3 length: 16
J gene: TRBJ1-2
D gene: NA
V gene: TRBV6-5
clone size: NA

CDR3 protein: CASSERGSRYSNQPQHF
CDR3 DNA: TGTGCCAGCAGTGAAAGAGGCAGCCGATATAGCAATCAGCCCCAGCATTTT
CDR3 length: 17
J gene: TRBJ1-5
D gene: NA
V gene: TRBV6-1
clone size: NA

CDR3 protein: CASSLGGTGFYEKLFF
CDR3 DNA: TGTGCCAGCAGTTTAGGCGGGACAGGGTTTTATGAAAAACTGTTTTTT
CDR3 length: 16
J gene: TRBJ1-4
D gene: TRBD1
V gene: TRBV28
clone size: NA

CDR3 protein: CAISTEFSYEQYF
CDR3 DNA: TGTGCCATCAGTACAGAATTCTCCTACGAGCAGTACTTC
CDR3 length: 13
J gene: TRBJ2-7
D gene: NA
V gene: TRBV10-3
clone size: NA

CDR3 protein: CASSEFGGYAEAFF
CDR3 DNA: TGTGCCAGCAGTGAGTTTGGGGGCTACGCGGAAGCTTTCTTT
CDR3 length: 14
J gene: TRBJ1-1
D gene: NA
V gene: TRBV9
clone size: NA

CDR3 protein: CASSQGLAGSYNEQFF
CDR3 DNA: TGTGCCAGCAGCCAGGGACTAGCGGGATCCTACAATGAGCAGTTCTTC
CDR3 length: 16
J gene: TRBJ2-1
D gene: TRBD2
V gene: TRBV9
clone size: once

CDR3 protein: CASSFSGTYNEQFF
CDR3 DNA: TGTGCCAGCAGTTTTAGCGGAACCTACAATGAGCAGTTCTTC
CDR3 length: 14
J gene: TRBJ2-1
D gene: NA
V gene: TRBV28
clone size: NA

CDR3 protein: CASSDLTGFEQYF
CDR3 DNA: TGTGCCAGCAGTGATTTGACAGGGTTTGAGCAGTACTTC
CDR3 length: 13
J gene: TRBJ2-7
D gene: TRBD1
V gene: TRBV6-1
clone size: NA

CDR3 protein: CASSSREREIFNEQFF
CDR3 DNA: TGTGCCAGCAGCTCCCGAGAGCGGGAGATCTTCAATGAGCAGTTCTTC
CDR3 length: 16
J gene: TRBJ2-1
D gene: TRBD2
V gene: TRBV13
clone size: NA

CDR3 protein: CASSQGTGLTEAFF
CDR3 DNA: TGTGCCAGCAGCCAAGGGACAGGGCTTACTGAAGCTTTCTTT
CDR3 length: 14
J gene: TRBJ1-1
D gene: TRBD1
V gene: TRBV3-1/TRBV3-2
clone size: NA

CDR3 protein: CASSTHPRGGETQYF
CDR3 DNA: TGTGCCAGCAGCACGCACCCCAGGGGAGGAGAGACCCAGTACTTC
CDR3 length: 15
J gene: TRBJ2-5
D gene: NA
V gene: TRBV7-8
clone size: NA

CDR3 protein: CASSVVTVETNTGELFF
CDR3 DNA: TGTGCCAGCAGCGTAGTTACGGTCGAAACGAACACCGGGGAGCTGTTTTTT
CDR3 length: 17
J gene: TRBJ2-2
D gene: NA
V gene: TRBV9
clone size: NA

CDR3 protein: CASSYRDPTNSPLHF
CDR3 DNA: TGCGCCAGCAGCTACCGGGACCCCACTAATTCACCCCTCCACTTT
CDR3 length: 15
J gene: TRBJ1-6
D gene: NA
V gene: TRBV5-1
clone size: few

CDR3 protein: CASSPRTGGNGYTF
CDR3 DNA: TGTGCCAGCAGCCCACGGACAGGCGGGAACGGCTACACCTTC
CDR3 length: 14
J gene: TRBJ1-2
D gene: TRBD1
V gene: TRBV5-4
clone size: NA

CDR3 protein: CASHPPGPNEKLFF
CDR3 DNA: TGTGCCAGCCACCCCCCAGGCCCGAATGAAAAACTGTTTTTT
CDR3 length: 14
J gene: TRBJ1-4
D gene: NA
V gene: TRBV28
clone size: NA

CDR3 protein: CASSPSRAEKLFF
CDR3 DNA: TGTGCCAGCAGTCCGAGTAGGGCTGAAAAACTGTTTTTT
CDR3 length: 13
J gene: TRBJ1-4
D gene: NA
V gene: TRBV6-5
clone size: NA

CDR3 protein: CAWSVDSNTEAFF
CDR3 DNA: TGTGCCTGGAGTGTTGACAGTAACACTGAAGCTTTCTTT
CDR3 length: 13
J gene: TRBJ1-1
D gene: NA
V gene: TRBV30
clone size: NA

CDR3 protein: CAWSVRGGGSPLHF
CDR3 DNA: TGTGCCTGGAGTGTACGGGGAGGGGGCTCACCCCTCCACTTT
CDR3 length: 14
J gene: TRBJ1-6
D gene: TRBD1
V gene: TRBV30
clone size: NA

CDR3 protein: CASSFRGNEKLFF
CDR3 DNA: TGTGCCAGCTCCTTCCGGGGTAATGAAAAACTGTTTTTT
CDR3 length: 13
J gene: TRBJ1-4
D gene: NA
V gene: TRBV6-5
clone size: NA

CDR3 protein: CASNRDGVRCTDTQYF
CDR3 DNA: TGTGCCAGCAATCGGGACGGGGTGCGGTGCACAGATACGCAGTATTTT
CDR3 length: 16
J gene: TRBJ2-3
D gene: NA
V gene: TRBV21-1
clone size: few

CDR3 protein: CASSGATSNQPQHF
CDR3 DNA: TGTGCCAGCAGCGGGGCAACTAGCAATCAGCCCCAGCATTTT
CDR3 length: 14
J gene: TRBJ1-5
D gene: NA
V gene: TRBV3-1/TRBV3-2
clone size: few

CDR3 protein: CASSLRQGGGGAFF
CDR3 DNA: TGTGCCAGCAGCTTACGGCAAGGGGGCGGCGGAGCTTTCTTT
CDR3 length: 14
J gene: TRBJ1-1
D gene: TRBD1
V gene: TRBV7-2
clone size: NA

CDR3 protein: CASSESAGYNVDGYTF
CDR3 DNA: TGTGCCAGCAGCGAAAGTGCAGGGTATAATGTGGATGGCTACACCTTC
CDR3 length: 16
J gene: TRBJ1-2
D gene: NA
V gene: TRBV4-2
clone size: few

CDR3 protein: CASSGVAPGPLYGYTF
CDR3 DNA: TGTGCCAGCAGCGGAGTCGCACCAGGGCCCCTCTATGGCTACACCTTC
CDR3 length: 16
J gene: TRBJ1-2
D gene: NA
V gene: TRBV5-6
clone size: once

CDR3 protein: CASSAGGDYGGELFF
CDR3 DNA: TGTGCCAGCTCAGCGGGAGGTGATTACGGCGGGGAGCTGTTTTTT
CDR3 length: 15
J gene: TRBJ2-2
D gene: TRBD2
V gene: TRBV18
clone size: NA

CDR3 protein: CAWSAYRVNGYTF
CDR3 DNA: TGTGCCTGGAGTGCGTACAGGGTAAATGGCTACACCTTC
CDR3 length: 13
J gene: TRBJ1-2
D gene: NA
V gene: TRBV30
clone size: NA

CDR3 protein: CASSPPLAGGVTGELFF
CDR3 DNA: TGTGCCAGCTCACCACCGCTAGCGGGAGGAGTGACCGGGGAGCTGTTTTTT
CDR3 length: 17
J gene: TRBJ2-2
D gene: TRBD2
V gene: TRBV18
clone size: NA